These 3 T cell receptor beta chains came from one sample sequenced in a study of T cells after yellow fever vaccination. TCRdb analysed the 5' RACE reads with MiXCR anew, one entry per CDR3 protein. The sample has 550,000 or so distinct CDR3 sequences; 15% to 20% are singletons. The sequencing here drew on PBMCs, taken 15 days after the yellow fever booster vaccination. These receptors came from a man aged 30-40 years who received the YFV17D yellow fever vaccine.

In its sample, this clonotype was seen a few times. The CDR3, as DNA: TGTGCCAGCAGCTCAAGAAACTCTGGGGCCAACGTCCTGACTTTC. Its translation is CASSSRNSGANVLTF. The chain couples TRBV5-6 to TRBJ2-6, with D hard to call. The CDR3 runs to 15 residues. The germline V and J ends were trimmed by 3 bases and 0 bases, with 7 bases remaining between them. Per the germline V gene, CDR1 is SGHDT and CDR2 is YYEEEE.

The rearrangement joins TRBV7-2 to TRBJ2-5; 7 bases agree with TRBD2. Trimming took 5 bases from V and 5 from J; bases not matched to a gene: 8. CDR1 and CDR2 from the germline V gene are SGHTA and FQGNSA. CDR3 length: 14 residues. The CDR3 DNA follows: TGTGCCAGCAGCCAGCAGGCGGGAGTGGAGACCCAGTACTTC. Translating it yields CASSQQAGVETQYF. Supplemented by reference TRBV7-2 and TRBJ2-5, the full variable domain reads GAGVSQSPSNKVTEKGKDVELRCDPISGHTALYWYRQSLGQGLEFLIYFQGNSAPDKSGLPSDRFSAERTGGSVSTLTIQRTQQEDSAVYLCASSQQAGVETQYFGPGTRLLVL.

The chain links TRBV20-1 to TRBJ2-4, with 7 bases aligning to TRBD1. The CDR3 spans 13 residues. Germline values: CDR1 DFQATT, CDR2 SNEGSKA (reference sequence). V shed 6 bases, J shed 4 bases, and the junction held 6 bases outside the gene matches. The CDR3 sequence: CSAYGTEKNIQYF. Written as DNA, the CDR3 is TGCAGTGCCTACGGGACAGAAAAAAACATTCAGTACTTC.